The clone carrying this TCR beta chain was observed at least ten times. This CDR3 is 15 amino acids long. V was trimmed by 3 bases and J by 3 bases, leaving 15 bases between them. Germline-derived CDR1 and CDR2 are MNHEY and SVGAGI. Preparation of the TCRbeta library was carried out with unique molecular identifiers. Via MiXCR, TCRdb re-called the PCR reads, giving one row per CDR3 protein. Here the sample spans over 300,000 distinct CDR3 sequences, around 10% being singletons. This specimen belongs to a study of T-cell reconstitution after alpha-beta-depleted transplantation in children. The gene calls are TRBV6-5 and TRBJ2-7, with TRBD1 as a possible D gene (6 bases). The specimen was PBMCs from the stem cell graft donor, collected from the stem cell graft. The sequence was collected from a human donor who donated a stem cell graft to a child with acute lymphoblastic leukemia. Here the CDR3 DNA reads TGTGCCAGCAGTTATCAGAATGGACAGAACTACGAGCAGTACTTC. Protein: CASSYQNGQNYEQYF.